This T cell receptor beta chain emerged from a study of T cell responses to AZD1222 COVID-19 vaccine. The CDR3 loop spans 15 amino acids. Trimming removed 0 bases at V and 4 bases at J, with 9 bases between. CDR1 is MNHEY, CDR2 SMNVEV, per germline (reference sequence). Using immunoSEQ multiplex PCR, the repertoire was profiled, and TCRdb retains in-frame clones only, with some absent. The repertoire holds tens of thousands of clones, with 70% to 90% as singletons. The material sequenced was peripheral blood, taken 28 days after the second AZD1222 dose. This clonotype was sampled from an adult who received the AZD1222 COVID-19 vaccine. The V gene is TRBV27, the J gene TRBJ1-4, with D unresolved. CDR3 sequence: CASSLSSQNNEKLFF. Written as DNA, the CDR3 is TGTGCCAGCAGTTTATCTTCCCAGAATAATGAAAAACTGTTTTTT.